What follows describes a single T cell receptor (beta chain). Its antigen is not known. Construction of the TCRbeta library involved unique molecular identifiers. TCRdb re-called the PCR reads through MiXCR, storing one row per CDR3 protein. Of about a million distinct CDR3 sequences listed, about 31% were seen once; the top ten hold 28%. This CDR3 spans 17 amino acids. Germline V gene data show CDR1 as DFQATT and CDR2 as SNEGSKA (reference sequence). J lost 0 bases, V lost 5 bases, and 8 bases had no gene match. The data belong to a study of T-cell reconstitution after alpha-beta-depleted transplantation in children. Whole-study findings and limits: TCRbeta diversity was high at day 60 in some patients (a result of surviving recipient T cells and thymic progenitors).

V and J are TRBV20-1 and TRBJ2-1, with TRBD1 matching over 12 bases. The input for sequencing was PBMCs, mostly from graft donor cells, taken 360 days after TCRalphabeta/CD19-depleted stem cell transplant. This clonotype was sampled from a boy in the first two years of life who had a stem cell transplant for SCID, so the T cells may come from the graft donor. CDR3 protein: CSAPGQGAHGSYNEQFF. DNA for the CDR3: TGCAGTGCTCCGGGACAGGGGGCGCACGGCTCCTACAATGAGCAGTTCTTC.